Here is one T cell receptor (beta chain) with its context. CDR3 length: 13 amino acids. CDR1 is SQVTM and CDR2 is ANQGSEA in the germline V gene. V was shortened by 0 bases and J by 10 bases, with 10 bases between the two germline ends. The sample originates from a study of T-cell memory formation after mild COVID-19. TCRdb itself ran the 5' RACE reads through MiXCR, one entry per CDR3 protein. The sample lists a few hundred thousand distinct CDR3 sequences, less than 25% occurring once. The sample comprised PBMCs or a T cell subset sorted from them (not recorded which). The receptor's source is a man aged 18 to 29 who had mild COVID-19 (a few samples of this study predate the infection). Cell type and time point are not known. The J gene is TRBJ1-6, the V gene TRBV29-1; D not resolved. CDR3 region: CSVEDLPGSPLHF. CDR3 coding DNA: TGCAGCGTTGAAGATCTTCCGGGCTCACCCCTCCACTTT.